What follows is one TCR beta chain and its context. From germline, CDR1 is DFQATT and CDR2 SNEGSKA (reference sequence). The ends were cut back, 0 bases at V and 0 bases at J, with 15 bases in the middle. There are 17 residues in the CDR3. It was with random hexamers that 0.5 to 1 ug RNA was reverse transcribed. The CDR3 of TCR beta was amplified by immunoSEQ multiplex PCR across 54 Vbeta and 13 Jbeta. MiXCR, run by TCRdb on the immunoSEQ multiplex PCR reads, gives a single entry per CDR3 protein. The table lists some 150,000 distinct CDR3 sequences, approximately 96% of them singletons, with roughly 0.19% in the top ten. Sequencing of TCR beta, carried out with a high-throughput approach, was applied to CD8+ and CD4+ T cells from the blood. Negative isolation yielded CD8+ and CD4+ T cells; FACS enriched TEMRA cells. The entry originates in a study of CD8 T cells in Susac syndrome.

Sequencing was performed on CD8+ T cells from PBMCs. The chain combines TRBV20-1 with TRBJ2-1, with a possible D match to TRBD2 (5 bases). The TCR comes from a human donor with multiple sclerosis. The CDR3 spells CSARDLGGPHSYNEQFF. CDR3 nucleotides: TGCAGTGCTAGAGATCTCGGAGGCCCCCACTCCTACAATGAGCAGTTCTTC.